The 29 T cell receptor beta chains presented below share a single source sample, sequenced in a study of T cell repertoires in cytomegalovirus infection. TCRdb passed the reads through MiXCR, listing each CDR3 protein once. There are hundreds of thousands of distinct CDR3 sequences in the sample; 35% to 45% occur only once, and around 2.6% lies in the top ten. The specimen sequenced was PBMCs. Every receptor here comes from a human donor in good health (CMV status not recorded). Some clones in this sample may be carry-over from other donors' samples.

The chain carries TRBV12-3 or TRBV12-4 and TRBJ1-2; weak D call: TRBD1 (5 bases). This CDR3 has 14 amino acids. Trimming stripped 5 bases from V and 7 bases from J, with 17 bases between. This chain's CDR3 is CASSPGLHDSGYTF. Written as DNA, the CDR3 is TGTGCCAGCAGTCCAGGTCTCCATGACAGTGGCTACACCTTC.

This chain uses TRBV29-1 with TRBJ2-7; D call uncertain. Trimming cost V 4 bases and J 0 bases, with 4 bases left between them. Germline CDR1 reads SQVTM; CDR2 reads ANQGSEA. CDR3 length equals 11 residues. CDR3 region: CSVGLSYEQYF. CDR3 coding DNA: TGCAGCGTTGGCCTCTCCTACGAGCAGTACTTC.

The chain has TRBV20-1 and TRBJ1-6; D is undetermined. The V gene lost 0 bases and the J gene lost 13 bases, with 16 bases spanning the gap. The V gene's germline CDR1 is DFQATT and CDR2 SNEGSKA (reference sequence). The length of the CDR3 is 14 residues. The CDR3 nucleotides are TGCAGTGCTAGAGATGAGACACACAGAACTCCCCTCCACTTT. Translated: CSARDETHRTPLHF.

The rearrangement links TRBV7-8 to TRBJ2-1; tentative D call: TRBD2 (6 bases). Per the germline V gene, CDR1 is SGHVS and CDR2 is FQNEAQ. CDR3 size: 17 residues. V was pared by 0 bases and J by 9 bases, with 21 bases between. The CDR3 nucleotides are TGTGCCAGCAGCTTAGCCAGGAGGGAATGGGGCGAAGGTGAGCAGTTCTTC. Translating gives CASSLARREWGEGEQFF.

The chain has TRBV5-5 and TRBJ2-3; no firm D call. Germline-derived CDR1 and CDR2 are SGHKS and YYEKEE (reference sequence). This CDR3 is 14 amino acids long. The V gene lost 0 bases and the J gene lost 0 bases, with 5 bases spanning the gap. The CDR3 protein is CASSLAISTDTQYF. The CDR3 DNA reads TGTGCCAGCAGCTTGGCCATCAGCACAGATACGCAGTATTTT.

The chain employs TRBV20-1 and TRBJ2-7, with 9 positions matching TRBD1. CDR1 and CDR2 (germline): DFQATT, SNEGSKA (reference sequence). V was clipped by 2 bases and J by 2 bases; unmatched bases: 7. This CDR3 is built from 15 residues. CDR3 region: CSARWPGQGAYEQYF. For the CDR3, the DNA is TGCAGTGCTAGATGGCCGGGACAGGGAGCCTACGAGCAGTACTTC.

The rearrangement links TRBV5-1 to TRBJ1-1; 9 bases map to TRBD1. The CDR3 is 17 amino acids. V lost 0 bases and J lost 4; bases outside the gene matches: 10. CDR1 and CDR2 (germline): SGHRS, YFSETQ. In DNA form, the CDR3 reads TGCGCCAGCAGCTTGGGTCGGACAGGGGCCCTAGGCACTGAAGCTTTCTTT. Amino acids: CASSLGRTGALGTEAFF.

This clonotype showed up just a few times. The chain uses TRBV7-9 and TRBJ2-1; no clear D gene. V was clipped by 7 bases and J by 7 bases, with 20 bases between them. CDR1 and CDR2 from the germline V gene are SEHNR and FQNEAQ (reference sequence). The CDR3 is made up of 15 amino acids. CDR3 nucleotides: TGTGCCAGCACCTTGGAGAGCCCGCTGTCGAATGAGCAGTTCTTC. Residues: CASTLESPLSNEQFF.

The V gene is TRBV7-9, the J gene TRBJ1-1; D might be TRBD1 (5 bases). The CDR3 is 15 residues long. Trimming cost V 3 bases and J 1 base, with 12 bases left between them. Germline V lookup: CDR1 SEHNR, CDR2 FQNEAQ (reference sequence). The CDR3 loop is CASSFPGDGNTEAFF. For the CDR3, the DNA is TGTGCCAGCAGCTTCCCCGGGGACGGGAACACTGAAGCTTTCTTT.

This clonotype was recorded a few times. The chain is built from TRBV20-1 and TRBJ2-7, with D possibly being TRBD2 (6 bases). This CDR3 is 13 amino acids long. Germline-derived CDR1 and CDR2 are DFQATT and SNEGSKA (reference sequence). Deletions cut 2 bases from V and 5 bases from J, with 13 bases between. In nucleotides, the CDR3 is TGCAGTGCTAGAAAATACGGGAGAAACGAGCAGTACTTC. It codes for CSARKYGRNEQYF.

A few counts support this clonotype. This chain uses TRBV20-1 with TRBJ2-3; 11 bases map to TRBD1. The V segment lost 3 bases and the J segment 3 bases; nucleotides outside the gene matches: 5. This CDR3 has 15 residues. From germline, CDR1 is DFQATT and CDR2 SNEGSKA (reference sequence). Here the CDR3 reads CSASVDRGQTDTQYF. The CDR3 DNA reads as TGCAGTGCTAGCGTGGACAGGGGGCAGACAGATACGCAGTATTTT.

This clonotype was seen only once. This rearrangement joins TRBV5-6 to TRBJ2-5, with 7 bases that match TRBD1. The CDR3 has 17 residues. Losses at the gene ends were 4 bases for V and 5 bases for J; bases not matched to a gene: 17. Germline loops: CDR1 SGHDT, CDR2 YYEEEE. The CDR3 DNA reads TGTGCCAGCAGCGTCGACAGGGAAATTAGCTTTGATGAGACCCAGTACTTC. It yields the protein CASSVDREISFDETQYF.

The chain has TRBV6-5 and TRBJ2-1, with 8 bases aligning to TRBD1. Germline CDR1 is MNHEY and CDR2 is SVGAGI. With V trimmed by 6 bases and J by 5 bases, 3 bases remained unmatched. The CDR3 is 13 amino acids. CDR3 protein: CASSDRGDNEQFF. Written as DNA, the CDR3 is TGTGCCAGCAGCGACAGGGGCGACAATGAGCAGTTCTTC.

This clonotype occurred a few times. This sequence joins TRBV30 and TRBJ1-6, with a tentative D call TRBD1 (5 bases). This CDR3 comprises 16 residues. CDR1 is GTSNPN, CDR2 SVGIG, per germline (reference sequence). V shed 3 bases and J shed 4 bases, with 16 bases lying between them. The chain's CDR3 is CAWRWGEQVYNSPLHF. In nucleotides, the CDR3 is TGTGCCTGGAGGTGGGGGGAGCAAGTGTATAATTCACCCCTCCACTTT.

This clonotype was seen a few times. The chain couples TRBV29-1 to TRBJ2-7, with 8 bases lining up with TRBD2. CDR1 is SQVTM, CDR2 ANQGSEA, per germline. V lost 6 bases to trimming and J lost 2 bases; unmatched junction nucleotides: 12. This CDR3 is built from 15 residues. The DNA of the CDR3 is TGCAGCGTCCTAGATCAGGCGCGGGGGGCCTACGAGCAGTACTTC. Its translation is CSVLDQARGAYEQYF.

This rearrangement joins TRBV6-8 to TRBJ1-5, with a possible D match to TRBD1 (5 bases). CDR3 length equals 15 residues. Germline CDR1 is MNHGY and CDR2 is SAAAGT. The V gene lost 5 bases and the J gene lost 0 bases, with 11 bases spanning the gap. In DNA, the CDR3 is TGTGCCAGCAGTGGTTTGACAGTTAGCAATCAGCCCCAGCATTTT. Its protein is CASSGLTVSNQPQHF.

The chain employs TRBV20-1 and TRBJ2-2; weak D call: TRBD2 (7 bases). Germline V lookup: CDR1 DFQATT, CDR2 SNEGSKA (reference sequence). This CDR3 spans 15 amino acids. Trimming took off 3 bases at V and 7 bases at J, with 18 bases between the two ends. CDR3 DNA: TGCAGTGCTAGCCCCTTAGGGGGGGCGGACGGGGAGCTGTTTTTT. It is translated as CSASPLGGADGELFF.

The chain recombines TRBV19 with TRBJ2-3; D not resolved. The CDR3 totals 12 residues. Germline values: CDR1 LNHDA, CDR2 SQIVND (reference sequence). Trimming took off 7 bases at V and 10 bases at J, with 15 bases between the two ends. This chain's CDR3 is CASTKVGAAQYF. CDR3 DNA: TGTGCCAGTACCAAAGTGGGTGCGGCGCAGTATTTT. Full variable domain (outside the CDR3, taken from reference TRBV19 and TRBJ2-3): DGGITQSPKYLFRKEGQNVTLSCEQNLNHDAMYWYRQDPGQGLRLIYYSQIVNDFQKGDIAEGYSVSREKKESFPLTVTSAQKNPTAFYLCASTKVGAAQYFGPGTRLTVL.

This clonotype was recorded many times. The V call is TRBV12-3 or TRBV12-4, the J call TRBJ2-1; 12 bases align to TRBD2. V lost 5 bases, J lost 7 bases, and 6 bases stayed unmatched. CDR3 length: 15 amino acids. CDR3: CASSLRTSGANEQFF. The CDR3 coding sequence is TGTGCCAGCAGTCTTAGGACTAGCGGGGCGAATGAGCAGTTCTTC.

In its sample, this clonotype was seen a few times. In DNA, the CDR3 is TGTGCCAGCAGCCAAGAGCTTGGTCTGGAGACCCAGTACTTC. Its translation: CASSQELGLETQYF. This chain uses TRBV4-2 with TRBJ2-5; D is undetermined. The germline V and J ends were trimmed by 0 bases and 5 bases, with 10 bases remaining between them. Germline V lookup: CDR1 LGHNA, CDR2 YNFKEQ. This CDR3 comprises 14 residues.

This chain links TRBV11-2 with TRBJ2-2, with D hard to call. The germline V gene has CDR1 SGHAT and CDR2 FQNNGV. The ends were cut back, 5 bases at V and 4 bases at J, with 5 bases in the middle. The CDR3 is made up of 12 amino acids. This chain's CDR3 is CASSVFTGELFF. The CDR3 region has the DNA TGTGCCAGCAGCGTATTCACCGGGGAGCTGTTTTTT.

About this clonotype: Germline is not matched at one junction end, which may reflect a read error. The V gene is TRBV2, the J gene TRBJ2-1; 10 bases map to TRBD2. The germline V gene encodes CDR1 SNHLY and CDR2 FYNNEI. The CDR3 is 16 amino acids. The CDR3 here is CASNLSGLADYNEQFF. In DNA form, the CDR3 reads TGTGCAAGCAATTTAAGTGGACTAGCGGACTACAATGAGCAGTTCTTC.

This rearrangement joins TRBV20-1 to TRBJ2-7; 10 nucleotides line up with TRBD1. The CDR3 totals 14 residues. Per germline, CDR1 DFQATT and CDR2 SNEGSKA (reference sequence). With 4 bases clipped from V and 2 bases from J, the junction kept 5 bases outside the gene matches. CDR3 sequence: CSATTGQGAYEQYF. In DNA, the CDR3 is TGCAGTGCTACCACCGGACAGGGGGCCTACGAGCAGTACTTC.

This clonotype came up a few times. The chain has TRBV10-3 and TRBJ2-2; 10 bases map to TRBD1. Germline lookup yields CDR1 ENHRY and CDR2 SYGVKD. The ends lost 5 bases at V and 6 bases at J; junction bases unmatched: 6. This CDR3 contains 15 residues. The CDR3 protein is CAISLGDRGPGELFF. CDR3 sequence (DNA): TGTGCCATCAGTCTCGGGGACAGGGGCCCCGGGGAGCTGTTTTTT.

This clonotype has more than one count but fewer than ten. The rearrangement uses TRBV28 and TRBJ1-1, with a weak D call TRBD1 (5 bases). Germline lookup yields CDR1 MDHEN and CDR2 SYDVKM. The CDR3 runs to 15 residues. V lost 9 bases, J lost 0 bases, and 17 bases lay in between. The CDR3 spells CASNLGGSLNTEAFF. CDR3 nucleotides: TGTGCCAGTAATCTGGGGGGTTCCCTGAACACTGAAGCTTTCTTT.

The chain couples TRBV7-6 to TRBJ2-3; 13 bases map to TRBD2. Germline trimming cut 0 bases from V and 2 bases from J; bases unmatched to any gene: 2. There are 17 residues in the CDR3. The V gene's germline CDR1 is SGHVS and CDR2 FNYEAQ. The CDR3 protein is CASSLAGLAGSTDTQYF. In DNA form, the CDR3 reads TGTGCCAGCAGCTTAGCGGGACTAGCGGGGTCCACAGATACGCAGTATTTT.

This clonotype showed up just a few times. The CDR3 here is CAISAATTTGRNQPQHF. The CDR3 region has the DNA TGTGCCATCAGTGCCGCCACCACGACAGGGCGGAATCAGCCCCAGCATTTT. The rearrangement uses TRBV10-3 and TRBJ1-5, with TRBD1 matching 7 bases. Per the germline V gene, CDR1 is ENHRY and CDR2 is SYGVKD. This CDR3 is 17 amino acids long. V dropped 4 bases and J dropped 4; count of bases not matched to a gene: 13.

The chain has TRBV19 and TRBJ1-4, with D possibly TRBD1 on 6 matching bases. Trimming removed 7 bases from V and 4 bases from J, with 7 bases in between. Germline CDR1 is LNHDA and CDR2 is SQIVND (reference sequence). The CDR3 has 12 residues. The CDR3 DNA is TGTGCCAGTATAGGGGGTAATGAAAAACTGTTTTTT. Residues: CASIGGNEKLFF.

The chain is built from TRBV6-1 and TRBJ1-5; D not certain. The CDR3 loop spans 14 amino acids. The V and J ends lost 6 bases and 2 bases respectively, with 11 bases between them. CDR1 and CDR2 from the germline V gene are MNHNS and SASEGT. In DNA form, the CDR3 reads TGTGCCAGCAGGCGATCTAGGGGCAATCAGCCCCAGCATTTT. It yields the protein CASRRSRGNQPQHF.